The T cell receptor beta chain described here comes from a study of T cell responses to AZD1222 COVID-19 vaccine. Overall study findings and caveats: Distributed over spike, vaccine-associated CD4 TCRs predominated at 160-218 and 743-854. The donors showed a predominance of white British ancestry and of females, with possible underestimation of clonal diversity. Without day 14 samples, only post-peak T cell repertoires were studied. With two AZD1222 doses given, Spike-specific TCR breadth and depth both rose.

Germline values: CDR1 ENHRY, CDR2 SYGVKD. This CDR3 has 14 amino acids. V lost 5 bases and J lost 4; bases outside the gene matches: 7. Method: immunoSEQ multiplex PCR; TCRdb's copy keeps in-frame clones and lacks some. Among approximately 100,000 clones listed, around nine tenths were seen once. As for this clone: Its antigen remains unknown.

Sample: peripheral blood, taken on day 0 of AZD1222 vaccination. This chain joins TRBV10-3 and TRBJ1-2; 7 nucleotides agree with TRBD1. The clonotype originates from an adult in good health. This CDR3 reads CAISQAGTAYGYTF. The CDR3 DNA reads as TGTGCCATCAGTCAAGCCGGGACAGCCTATGGCTACACCTTC.